The entry below describes one TCR beta chain. This record belongs to a study of T cells after yellow fever vaccination. Each CDR3 protein gets one entry after TCRdb re-called the 5' RACE reads with MiXCR. The top ten hold 35% to 45% of the sample, which has 150,000 to 200,000 distinct CDR3 sequences, approximately 10% seen once. The TCR sequence derives from a man in his late teens or twenties who received the YFV17D yellow fever vaccine. The sequences come from CD8+ T cells sorted from PBMCs, collected 15 days after the yellow fever booster vaccination.

CDR3 region: CASSHTVGTEAFF. The CDR3 region has the DNA TGCGCCAGCAGCCACACTGTAGGCACTGAAGCTTTCTTT. This chain uses TRBV4-3 with TRBJ1-1; unclear D gene. Trimming removed 3 bases from V and 4 bases from J, with 9 bases in between. The germline gives CDR1 LGHNA, CDR2 YSLEER. CDR3 size: 13 residues.